This is a list of T cell receptor beta chains from one sample in a study of shared clonotypes between healthy human individuals. TCRdb's copy holds only in-frame clones and misses some; the assay was immunoSEQ multiplex PCR. The sample consists of about 1.1 million clones, 77% of them appearing once. What was sequenced was memory CD4+ T cells from PBMCs. These receptors were collected from a man younger than 30 in good health. Some clones in this sample may be carry-over from other donors' samples. CDR3s include the opening cysteine and the closing phenylalanine or tryptophan. The order of the fields is V gene, J gene, clone size, D gene, CDR3 DNA, CDR3 protein. D genes are given only for firm matches. Clone size is given for some rows only: seen once, a few or many times, or a class if the clone is expanded.

>TRBV28|TRBJ2-7|.|TRBD2
TGTGCCAGCAGTCCGGGGGGACTAGCCTACGAGCAGTACTTC
CASSPGGLAYEQYF
>TRBV7-2|TRBJ2-1|.|.
TGTGCCAGCAGCGTGGGGAATGAGCAGTTCTTC
CASSVGNEQFF
>TRBV18|TRBJ2-1|.|.
TGTGCCAGCTCACCATTGGACTCCCCCAATGAGCAGTTCTTC
CASSPLDSPNEQFF
>TRBV4-1|TRBJ2-7|.|.
TGCGCCAGCAGCCAAGGGGGTGTTGTTAGGGCCTCCTACGAGCAGTACTTC
CASSQGGVVRASYEQYF
>TRBV29-1|TRBJ1-2|.|.
TGCAGCGTTGGACGGGGGCAGGGGAGAGCTAACTATGGCTACACCTTC
CSVGRGQGRANYGYTF
>TRBV11-2|TRBJ2-7|.|TRBD2
TGTGCCAGCAGAATTCTTAGCGGGAGATCCTACGAGCAGTACTTC
CASRILSGRSYEQYF
>TRBV18|TRBJ1-4|.|TRBD1
TGTGCCAGCTCACCAGGGGTTGGACAGGAGTTGTTTTTT
CASSPGVGQELFF
>TRBV29-1|TRBJ1-1|.|.
TGCAGCGTTGAAGAGGAGTACATGAACACTGAAGCTTTCTTT
CSVEEEYMNTEAFF
>TRBV11-3|TRBJ2-7|.|.
TGTGCCAGCAGTGTCGGACCTTCGGACCAGTACTTC
CASSVGPSDQYF
>TRBV27|TRBJ2-1|.|.
TGTGCCAGCAGTTTTTATCCGGGGCCTCTCAATGAGCAGTTCTTC
CASSFYPGPLNEQFF
>TRBV29-1|TRBJ2-3|.|TRBD1
TGCAGCGTGAGACAGGGGATTTCTAGCACAGATACGCAGTATTTT
CSVRQGISSTDTQYF
>TRBV5-1|TRBJ2-3|.|TRBD1
TGCGCCAGCAGGAGCCGGGACAGGGCCCTAGCAGATACGCAGTATTTT
CASRSRDRALADTQYF
>TRBV29-1|TRBJ2-5|.|TRBD2
TGCAGCGTTCATCTACCTAGCGGGAGCGGGGAGACCCAGTACTTC
CSVHLPSGSGETQYF
>TRBV28|TRBJ1-6|once|.
TGTGCCAGCAGTTTTGCGGAGAGCGCCTATAATTCACCCCTCCACTTT
CASSFAESAYNSPLHF
>TRBV10-2|TRBJ2-3|.|TRBD2
TGCGCCAGCAGTGAGTCGACTCGGCTGGTGGGGACTAGAGCTCGCACGCAGTATTTT
CASSESTRLVGTRARTQYF
>TRBV6-6|TRBJ1-4|.|.
TGTGCCAGCAGTTACTATCGGGCCAATAATGAAAAACTGTTTTTT
CASSYYRANNEKLFF
>TRBV5-4|TRBJ2-3|.|TRBD2
TGTGCCAGCAGCGCCGGGACTAGCGGGAGAGATACGCAGTATTTT
CASSAGTSGRDTQYF
>TRBV5-6|TRBJ2-4|.|.
TGTGCCAGCAGCTTTGACAGAGCGGAAAACATTCAGTACTTC
CASSFDRAENIQYF
>TRBV5-1|TRBJ1-1|.|.
TGCGCCAGCAGCTTGCAGGGGCCCAACACTGAAGCTTTCTTT
CASSLQGPNTEAFF
>TRBV5-1|TRBJ1-5|once|.
TGCGCCAGCAGCTTGGAGGGGGGCGGACAGCCCCAGCATTTT
CASSLEGGGQPQHF
>TRBV11-2|TRBJ1-3|.|.
TGTGCCAGCAGCTCTGCGGGATCCCAAAGGGGCCACACCATATATTTT
CASSSAGSQRGHTIYF
>TRBV28|TRBJ2-1|.|TRBD2
TGTGCCAGCAGTTTATGGGGGACTAGAAGCAATGAGCAGTTCTTC
CASSLWGTRSNEQFF
>TRBV6-5|TRBJ1-5|.|.
TGTGCCAGCAGTTCCAGGCCTGGGAGCAATCAGCCCCAGCATTTT
CASSSRPGSNQPQHF
>TRBV5-1|TRBJ2-7|.|TRBD1
TGCGCCAGCAGCTTGGGGACAGGGACCTACGAGCAGTACTTC
CASSLGTGTYEQYF
>TRBV29-1|TRBJ2-1|.|TRBD1
TGCAGCGTTGATGGGTTGGACAGGGTCGCCTACAATGAGCAGTTCTTC
CSVDGLDRVAYNEQFF
>TRBV5-1|TRBJ1-4|few|TRBD1
TGCGCCAGCAGCTTGGGACAGGGGCGGGAAAAACTGTTTTTT
CASSLGQGREKLFF
>TRBV5-6|TRBJ2-6|.|.
TGTGCCAGCAGTTTCATGGGTGGGTCTGGGGCCAACGTCCTGACTTTC
CASSFMGGSGANVLTF
>TRBV29-1|TRBJ2-3|.|.
TGCAGCGCCTGTGGGGGAACTAGCACAGATACGCAGTATTTT
CSACGGTSTDTQYF
>TRBV5-1|TRBJ1-1|.|.
TGCGCCAGCAGCTCGTCGGGGGGAACTGAAGCTTTCTTT
CASSSSGGTEAFF
>TRBV5-1|TRBJ1-2|.|.
TGCGCCAGCAGCCCTACGGGGGGTATGGCACGTGTCACTGGCTACACCTTC
CASSPTGGMARVTGYTF
>TRBV28|TRBJ2-3|few|TRBD2
TGTGCCAGCAGTCCGGGACTAGCGGGAGCAGATACGCAGTATTTT
CASSPGLAGADTQYF
>TRBV18|TRBJ2-7|once|TRBD2
TGTGCCAGCTCACCACCGGCGGGAGGGGGTGAGCAGTACTTC
CASSPPAGGGEQYF
>TRBV6-5|TRBJ1-2|.|.
TGTGCCAGCAGTCGTTATATGAACTATGGCTACACCTTC
CASSRYMNYGYTF
>TRBV10-3|TRBJ2-2|.|TRBD2
TGTGCCATCAGTGACCGGGGGAGGGAACCCGGGGAGCTGTTTTTT
CAISDRGREPGELFF
>TRBV5-1|TRBJ1-5|.|TRBD1
TGCGCCAGCAGCCCGGGGGACAGGGGGCCCAATCAGCCCCAGCATTTT
CASSPGDRGPNQPQHF
>TRBV10-3|TRBJ2-1|.|TRBD2
TGTGCCATCAGTGAGTCAGGACTAGCGGGAGGCTACAATGAGCAGTTCTTC
CAISESGLAGGYNEQFF
>TRBV4-1|TRBJ2-5|.|.
TGCGCCAGCAGCCAAGGGGGGATCCAAGAGACCCAGTACTTC
CASSQGGIQETQYF
>TRBV7-9|TRBJ1-1|.|.
TGTGCCAGCAGCTGGGCCTCCTTGAACACTGAAGCTTTCTTT
CASSWASLNTEAFF
>TRBV7-2|TRBJ1-3|.|.
TGTGCCAGCAGCTTAGTAGGGACTAATCTGGGAAACACCATATATTTT
CASSLVGTNLGNTIYF
>TRBV5-6|TRBJ2-5|.|TRBD2
TGTGCCAGCAGCTTGGTGGGGGTAGCGGGTTCCCACCGGGCCCAGTACTTC
CASSLVGVAGSHRAQYF